The source of this T cell receptor beta chain is a study of T cell repertoires in cytomegalovirus infection. The wider study: TCR beta signatures that were public indicated CMV infection and matching HLA type. Whole-study findings and limits: Predominance within the ex vivo response was attributable to HLA-C-restricted CMV-specific TCR beta clonotypes. Based on cumulative public TCR beta family frequency, carriers of CMV plus the relevant HLA were identified.

TCRdb re-analysed the reads in MiXCR, keeping a single row per CDR3 protein. This table holds 680,000 or so distinct CDR3 sequences, 35% to 45% found once. This clonotype appeared once. Its antigen is undetermined. The CDR3 consists of 17 residues. Trimming cost V 3 bases and J 6 bases; bases outside gene matches: 15. Germline V gene lookup returns CDR1 SGHTA and CDR2 FQGNSA. The chain recombines TRBV7-2 with TRBJ2-7; 9 bases agree with TRBD2. Input material: PBMCs. The origin of this receptor is a human donor in good health (CMV status not recorded). Some clones in this sample may be carry-over from other donors' samples. The CDR3 bases are TGTGCCAGCAGCTTGAGTATGGATAGCGGGAGAGTAACCGAGCAGTACTTC. It is translated as CASSLSMDSGRVTEQYF.